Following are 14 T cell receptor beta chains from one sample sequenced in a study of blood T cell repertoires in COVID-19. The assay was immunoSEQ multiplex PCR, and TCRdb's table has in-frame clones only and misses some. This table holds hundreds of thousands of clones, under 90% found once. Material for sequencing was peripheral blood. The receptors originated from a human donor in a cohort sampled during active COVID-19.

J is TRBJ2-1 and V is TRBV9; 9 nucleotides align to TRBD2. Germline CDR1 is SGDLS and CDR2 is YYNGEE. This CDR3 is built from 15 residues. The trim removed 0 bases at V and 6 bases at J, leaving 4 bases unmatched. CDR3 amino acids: CASSVGLAGVNEQFF. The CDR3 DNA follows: TGTGCCAGCAGCGTAGGGTTAGCGGGGGTCAATGAGCAGTTCTTC.

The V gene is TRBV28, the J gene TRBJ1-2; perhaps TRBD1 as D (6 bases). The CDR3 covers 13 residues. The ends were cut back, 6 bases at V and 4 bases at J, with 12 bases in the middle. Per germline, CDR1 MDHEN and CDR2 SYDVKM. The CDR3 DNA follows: TGTGCCAGCAGAGGACAGATACTCTATGGCTACACCTTC. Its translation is CASRGQILYGYTF.

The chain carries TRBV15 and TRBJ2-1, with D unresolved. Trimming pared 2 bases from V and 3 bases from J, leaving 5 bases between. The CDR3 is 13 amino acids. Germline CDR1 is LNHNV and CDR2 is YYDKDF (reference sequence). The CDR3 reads CATSRLVYNEQFF. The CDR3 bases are TGTGCCACCAGCAGACTAGTCTACAATGAGCAGTTCTTC.

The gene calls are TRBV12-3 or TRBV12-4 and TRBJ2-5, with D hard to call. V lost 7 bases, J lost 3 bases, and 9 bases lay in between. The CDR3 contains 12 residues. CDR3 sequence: CASTRQKETQYF. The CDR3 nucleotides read TGTGCCAGCACCCGACAAAAAGAGACCCAGTACTTC.

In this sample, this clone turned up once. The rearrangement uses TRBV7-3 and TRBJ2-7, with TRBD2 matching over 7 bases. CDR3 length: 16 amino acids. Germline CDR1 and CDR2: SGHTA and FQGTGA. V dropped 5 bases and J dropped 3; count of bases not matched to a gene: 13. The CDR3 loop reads CASSPRGTGRLYEQYF. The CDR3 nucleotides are TGTGCCAGCAGCCCGCGGGGGACCGGGCGCCTCTACGAGCAGTACTTC.

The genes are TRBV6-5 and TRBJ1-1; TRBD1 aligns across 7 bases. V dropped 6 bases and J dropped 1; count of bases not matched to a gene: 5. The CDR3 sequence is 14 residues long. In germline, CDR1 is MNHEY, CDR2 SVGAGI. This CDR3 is CASSRDRANTEAFF. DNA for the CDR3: TGTGCCAGCAGCCGGGACAGAGCGAACACTGAAGCTTTCTTT.

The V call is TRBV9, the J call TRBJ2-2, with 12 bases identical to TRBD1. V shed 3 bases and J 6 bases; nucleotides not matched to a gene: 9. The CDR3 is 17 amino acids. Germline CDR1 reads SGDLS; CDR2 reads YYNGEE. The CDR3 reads CASSGRGQGAGSGELFF. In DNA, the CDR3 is TGTGCCAGCAGCGGCAGGGGACAGGGGGCTGGGTCCGGGGAGCTGTTTTTT. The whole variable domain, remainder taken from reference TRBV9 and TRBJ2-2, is DSGVTQTPKHLITATGQRVTLRCSPRSGDLSVYWYQQSLDQGLQFLIQYYNGEERAKGNILERFSAQQFPDLHSELNLSSLELGDSALYFCASSGRGQGAGSGELFFGEGSRLTVL.

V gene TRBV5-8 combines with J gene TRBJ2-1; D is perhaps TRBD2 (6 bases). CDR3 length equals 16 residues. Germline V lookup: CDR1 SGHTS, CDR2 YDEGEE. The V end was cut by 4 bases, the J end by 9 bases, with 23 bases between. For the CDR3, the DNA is TGTGCCAGCAGCGCACTGGCGGCGGGAACTACGGGTGAGCAGTTCTTC. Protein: CASSALAAGTTGEQFF. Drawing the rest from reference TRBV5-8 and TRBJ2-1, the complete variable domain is EAGVTQSPTHLIKTRGQQATLRCSPISGHTSVYWYQQALGLGLQFLLWYDEGEERNRGNFPPRFSGRQFPNYSSELNVNALELEDSALYLCASSALAAGTTGEQFFGPGTRLTVL.

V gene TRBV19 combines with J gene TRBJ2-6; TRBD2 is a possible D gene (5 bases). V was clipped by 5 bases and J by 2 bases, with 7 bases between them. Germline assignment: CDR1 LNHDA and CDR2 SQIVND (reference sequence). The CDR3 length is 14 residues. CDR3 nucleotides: TGTGCCAGTAGTTTCGGGACTGGGGCCAACGTCCTGACTTTC. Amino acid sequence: CASSFGTGANVLTF.

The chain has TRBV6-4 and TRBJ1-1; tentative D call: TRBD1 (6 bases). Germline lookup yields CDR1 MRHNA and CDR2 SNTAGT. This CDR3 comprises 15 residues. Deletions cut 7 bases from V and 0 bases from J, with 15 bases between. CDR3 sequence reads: CASILGRGMNTEAFF. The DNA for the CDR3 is TGTGCCAGCATCCTCGGAAGGGGGATGAACACTGAAGCTTTCTTT.

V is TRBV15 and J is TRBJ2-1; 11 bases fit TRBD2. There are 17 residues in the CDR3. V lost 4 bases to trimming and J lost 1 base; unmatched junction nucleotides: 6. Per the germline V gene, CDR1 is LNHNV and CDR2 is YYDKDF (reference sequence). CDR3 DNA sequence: TGTGCCACCAGCAAAACTAGCGGGGGAAGATCCTACAATGAGCAGTTCTTC. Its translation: CATSKTSGGRSYNEQFF.

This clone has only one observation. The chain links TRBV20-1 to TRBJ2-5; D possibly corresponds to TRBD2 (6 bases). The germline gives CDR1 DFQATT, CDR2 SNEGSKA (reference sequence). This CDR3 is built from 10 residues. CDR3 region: CSGGKETQYF. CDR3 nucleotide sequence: TGCAGCGGGGGAAAAGAGACCCAGTACTTC.

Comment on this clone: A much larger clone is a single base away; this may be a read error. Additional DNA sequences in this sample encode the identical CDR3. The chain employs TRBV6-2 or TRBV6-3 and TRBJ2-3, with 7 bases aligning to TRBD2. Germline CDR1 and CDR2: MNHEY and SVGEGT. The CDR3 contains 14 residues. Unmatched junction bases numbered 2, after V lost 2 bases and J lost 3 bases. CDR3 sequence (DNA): TGTGCCAGCAGTTACGGCGGGGGAACAGATACGCAGTATTTT. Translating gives CASSYGGGTDTQYF.

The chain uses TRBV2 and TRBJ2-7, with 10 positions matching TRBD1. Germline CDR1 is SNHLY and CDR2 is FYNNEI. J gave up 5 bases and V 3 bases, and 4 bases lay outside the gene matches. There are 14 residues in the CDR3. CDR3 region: CASSDLGQGDEQYF. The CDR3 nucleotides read TGTGCCAGCAGTGATCTTGGACAGGGGGACGAGCAGTACTTC. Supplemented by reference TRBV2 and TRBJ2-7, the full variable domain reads EPEVTQTPSHQVTQMGQEVILRCVPISNHLYFYWYRQILGQKVEFLVSFYNNEISEKSEIFDDQFSVERPDGSNFTLKIRSTKLEDSAMYFCASSDLGQGDEQYFGPGTRLTVT.